Listed here are 2 T cell receptor beta chains from one sample, sequenced in a study of T-cell memory formation after mild COVID-19. In TCRdb, the 5' RACE reads were re-called with MiXCR into one record per CDR3 protein. The data hold roughly 140,000 distinct CDR3 sequences, with more than 13% observed a single time. Sequencing used PBMCs or a T cell subset sorted from them (not recorded which). All receptors come from an adult woman who had mild COVID-19 (a few samples of this study predate the infection). Cell type and time point are not known.

This clonotype was detected a few times. This chain joins TRBV24-1 and TRBJ2-2, with 14 nucleotides matching TRBD2. The germline V gene has CDR1 KGHDR and CDR2 SFDVKD. V was pared by 3 bases and J by 4 bases, with 6 bases of the junction left unmatched. The CDR3 spans 18 residues. CDR3 sequence: CATSDRLAGGPSTGELFF. DNA for the CDR3: TGTGCCACCAGTGATCGACTAGCGGGAGGGCCTAGCACCGGGGAGCTGTTTTTT.

This clonotype was seen repeatedly, ten times or more. The chain carries TRBV6-6 and TRBJ2-7; D unresolved. The CDR3 covers 12 residues. V shed 2 bases and J shed 1 base, with 3 bases lying between them. Per the germline V gene, CDR1 is MNHNY and CDR2 is SVGAGI (reference sequence). This CDR3 is CASSYESYEQYF. In DNA form, the CDR3 reads TGTGCCAGCAGTTACGAATCCTACGAGCAGTACTTC.